A selection of T cell receptor beta chains follows, all from one sample in a study of blood T cell repertoires in COVID-19. Repertoires were generated with immunoSEQ multiplex PCR, while TCRdb's copy carries only in-frame clones and drops some. Among 250,000 to 350,000 clones, about 86% were seen once, and the ten largest hold about 2.2%. The specimen was peripheral blood. These receptor sequences come from a woman aged 25 to 45 who had recovered from COVID-19. The CDR3 runs from the conserved cysteine through the conserved F or W. The D gene is left open where the match is weak. The listing skips clone size in some rows; elsewhere it reads once, few, many or a size class.

d_call: TRBD1; j_call: TRBJ1-2; clone_size: -; v_call: TRBV6-4; cdr3_aa: CASSEGTGSYTF
d_call: -; j_call: TRBJ1-1; clone_size: -; v_call: TRBV30; cdr3_aa: CAWSVGRFRTMGSNTEAFF
d_call: -; j_call: TRBJ1-1; clone_size: few; v_call: TRBV6-5; cdr3_aa: CASRWGRNTEAFF
d_call: -; j_call: TRBJ1-2; clone_size: -; v_call: TRBV21-1; cdr3_aa: CARHDRAHGYTF
d_call: TRBD2; j_call: TRBJ2-3; clone_size: -; v_call: TRBV7-2; cdr3_aa: CASSLIAGAPDTQYF
d_call: -; j_call: TRBJ1-2; clone_size: -; v_call: TRBV5-4; cdr3_aa: CASSPFRAGEIGYTF
d_call: -; j_call: TRBJ1-4; clone_size: -; v_call: TRBV6-5; cdr3_aa: CASSYGGEKLFF
d_call: -; j_call: TRBJ2-5; clone_size: -; v_call: TRBV5-6; cdr3_aa: CASSPGQKAQETQYF
d_call: TRBD1; j_call: TRBJ2-7; clone_size: -; v_call: TRBV6-2/TRBV6-3; cdr3_aa: CASSPGQADEQYF
d_call: -; j_call: TRBJ1-1; clone_size: -; v_call: TRBV5-4; cdr3_aa: CASSLNRDDAEAFF
d_call: -; j_call: TRBJ1-5; clone_size: -; v_call: TRBV27; cdr3_aa: CASSQANQPQHF
d_call: -; j_call: TRBJ2-7; clone_size: few; v_call: TRBV10-3; cdr3_aa: CAISDKGDDEQYF
d_call: -; j_call: TRBJ2-1; clone_size: -; v_call: TRBV7-2; cdr3_aa: CASSLSSIGGPTTNEQFF
d_call: TRBD1; j_call: TRBJ2-3; clone_size: -; v_call: TRBV7-9; cdr3_aa: CASSPRTGGYADTQYF
d_call: -; j_call: TRBJ1-1; clone_size: -; v_call: TRBV2; cdr3_aa: CASSDPETGNTEAFF
d_call: TRBD1; j_call: TRBJ2-2; clone_size: -; v_call: TRBV7-2; cdr3_aa: CASSSTGVGTGELFF
d_call: -; j_call: TRBJ1-5; clone_size: few; v_call: TRBV7-9; cdr3_aa: CASSLPGSNQPQHF
d_call: -; j_call: TRBJ2-7; clone_size: -; v_call: TRBV19; cdr3_aa: CATRGEGPYEQYF
d_call: -; j_call: TRBJ2-3; clone_size: -; v_call: TRBV3-1/TRBV3-2; cdr3_aa: CASSPPYSRLTDTQYF
d_call: TRBD2; j_call: TRBJ2-1; clone_size: -; v_call: TRBV7-2; cdr3_aa: CASSASGLATTGEQFF
d_call: -; j_call: TRBJ2-3; clone_size: -; v_call: TRBV5-1; cdr3_aa: CASSLVGAGTDTQYF
d_call: -; j_call: TRBJ2-3; clone_size: -; v_call: TRBV19; cdr3_aa: CASSSGQSTDTQYF
d_call: -; j_call: TRBJ2-3; clone_size: -; v_call: TRBV7-2; cdr3_aa: CASSRRRGQNTQYF
d_call: TRBD1; j_call: TRBJ1-6; clone_size: -; v_call: TRBV19; cdr3_aa: CASSEGLTGALHF
d_call: TRBD2; j_call: TRBJ2-4; clone_size: -; v_call: TRBV5-4; cdr3_aa: CASSLNLGTRSGVVKNIQYF
d_call: TRBD2; j_call: TRBJ2-2; clone_size: -; v_call: TRBV27; cdr3_aa: CASLAGSNTGELFF
d_call: TRBD2; j_call: TRBJ2-5; clone_size: -; v_call: TRBV2; cdr3_aa: CARKGPGGEETQYF
d_call: -; j_call: TRBJ2-7; clone_size: -; v_call: TRBV11-2; cdr3_aa: CASSFAGASYEQYF
d_call: -; j_call: TRBJ1-5; clone_size: once; v_call: TRBV12-5; cdr3_aa: CASGFDQPQHF
d_call: -; j_call: TRBJ1-2; clone_size: -; v_call: TRBV2; cdr3_aa: CASSASGNGYTF
d_call: -; j_call: TRBJ1-1; clone_size: once; v_call: TRBV3-1/TRBV3-2; cdr3_aa: CASSQVALTGTEAFF
d_call: TRBD2; j_call: TRBJ2-2; clone_size: -; v_call: TRBV6-6; cdr3_aa: CASSRRRRGERTGELFF